This entry concerns a single T cell receptor (beta chain). Per the germline V gene, CDR1 is SGHDN and CDR2 is FVKESK. Trimming took 4 bases from V and 7 from J, leaving 10 bases between them. This CDR3 is built from 13 residues. This sample was taken from a study of T cell changes during pregnancy in multiple sclerosis. TCRdb's copy holds only in-frame clones and misses some; the assay was immunoSEQ multiplex PCR. The table lists some 80,000 clones, roughly 90% of them singletons. The TCR originated in a female donor in good health, enrolled as a control in a pregnancy study. This material consisted of peripheral blood, taken in the first trimester of pregnancy. The J gene is TRBJ1-4, the V gene TRBV14; D unresolved. Here the CDR3 DNA reads TGTGCCAGCAGCCCAGGAATGTTTGAAAAACTGTTTTTT. Residues: CASSPGMFEKLFF.